This T cell receptor (beta chain) was sequenced during a study of technical replicates of blood from four donors. The ends were cut back, 2 bases at V and 6 bases at J, with 19 bases in the middle. CDR3 size: 16 residues. Germline V lookup: CDR1 MGHRA, CDR2 YSYEKL. Assay used: immunoSEQ multiplex PCR; TCRdb lists only in-frame clones, some missing. The sample shows 55,000 to 75,000 clones, approximately 95% of them seen only once. What was sequenced was PBMCs. This TCR derives from a human donor in good health. Some clones in this sample may be carry-over from other donors' samples. V gene TRBV4-1 combines with J gene TRBJ1-2; D possibly corresponds to TRBD1 (5 bases). CDR3 in amino acids: CASSQPYITARDGYTF. CDR3 bases: TGCGCCAGCAGCCAACCGTATATCACGGCCAGGGATGGCTACACCTTC.